This paragraph reports one TCR beta chain. Its cognate antigen is unknown. These data come from a study of cytomegalovirus exposure and HLA in healthy donors. Study-level background: Unique TCR beta sequences numbering approximately 120 million came from about 179 million T cells in an earlier analysis.

Study conclusions and caveats: Equally common other TCR beta chains were less clonally expanded than HLA-associated ones, a later analysis found. Analyses of presence and absence presupposed an approximately uniform sequencing depth across donors.

The CDR3 totals 13 residues. With 5 bases removed from V and 2 bases from J, the gap between germline ends came to 10 bases. Per the germline V gene, CDR1 is SGHTA and CDR2 is FQGNSA. Primers for the PCR totalled 60 Vbeta and 13 Jbeta. Sequenced by immunoSEQ multiplex PCR; TCRdb stores in-frame clones only, minus some. The data contain approximately 190,000 clones, 75% to 90% of them singletons. Sequencing was performed on PBMCs. This rearrangement joins TRBV7-2 to TRBJ2-7; D uncertain. This clonotype originated in a man aged 35 to 55 in good health and CMV-seropositive. The CDR3 loop reads CASSPSPAYEQYF. Written as DNA, the CDR3 is TGTGCCAGCAGCCCCTCCCCAGCCTACGAGCAGTACTTC.